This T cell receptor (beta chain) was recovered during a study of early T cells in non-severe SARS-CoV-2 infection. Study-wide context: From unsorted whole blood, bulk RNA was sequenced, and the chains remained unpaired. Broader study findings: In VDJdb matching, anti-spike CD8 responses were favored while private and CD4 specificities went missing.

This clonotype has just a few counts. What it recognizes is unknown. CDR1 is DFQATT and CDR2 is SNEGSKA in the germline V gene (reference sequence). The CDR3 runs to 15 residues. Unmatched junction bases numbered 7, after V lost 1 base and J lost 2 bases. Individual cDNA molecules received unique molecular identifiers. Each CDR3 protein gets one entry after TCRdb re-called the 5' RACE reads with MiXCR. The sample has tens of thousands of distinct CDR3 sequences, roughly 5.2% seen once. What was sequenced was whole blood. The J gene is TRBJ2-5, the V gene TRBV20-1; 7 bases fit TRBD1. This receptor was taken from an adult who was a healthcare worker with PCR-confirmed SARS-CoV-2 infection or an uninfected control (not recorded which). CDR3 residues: CSARARDSWQETQYF. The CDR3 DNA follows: TGCAGTGCTAGAGCCCGGGACAGTTGGCAAGAGACCCAGTACTTC.